Presented here are 3 T cell receptor beta chains from one specimen sequenced in a study of blood T cell repertoires in COVID-19. The repertoire was sequenced with immunoSEQ multiplex PCR; TCRdb's copy has only in-frame clones and lacks some. The sample contains over 200,000 clones, about 85% of which appear only once. Specimen: PBMCs or T cells enriched from blood (not recorded which). Source of these receptors: a man aged 25 to 45 who had recovered from COVID-19.

The CDR3 sequence: CASSQNRLAGEVVHEQYF. The CDR3 DNA is TGTGCCAGCAGCCAAAACCGACTAGCGGGCGAAGTAGTCCACGAGCAGTACTTC. The genes are TRBV7-9 and TRBJ2-7, with 10 nucleotides matching TRBD2. Germline lookup yields CDR1 SEHNR and CDR2 FQNEAQ (reference sequence). The CDR3 runs 18 residues. V lost 5 bases to trimming and J lost 5 bases; unmatched junction nucleotides: 18.

This sequence joins TRBV30 and TRBJ1-5; D may be TRBD1 (6 bases). This CDR3 contains 16 residues. Per germline, CDR1 GTSNPN and CDR2 SVGIG (reference sequence). Trimming removed 3 bases at V and 0 bases at J, with 15 bases between. The CDR3 loop is CAWSVPGAISNQPQHF. The CDR3 DNA follows: TGTGCCTGGAGCGTCCCAGGGGCGATTAGCAATCAGCCCCAGCATTTT.

The chain combines TRBV28 with TRBJ1-1; TRBD1 agrees at 9 bases. J was trimmed by 10 bases and V by 5 bases; bases with no gene match: 11. There are 14 residues in the CDR3. Germline values: CDR1 MDHEN, CDR2 SYDVKM. CDR3 protein: CASSAGTGFFGAFF. CDR3 coding DNA: TGTGCCAGCAGTGCCGGGACAGGGTTTTTTGGAGCTTTCTTT. The full variable domain, completed using reference TRBV28 and TRBJ1-1, is DVKVTQSSRYLVKRTGEKVFLECVQDMDHENMFWYRQDPGLGLRLIYFSYDVKMKEKGDIPEGYSVSREKKERFSLILESASTNQTSMYLCASSAGTGFFGAFFGQGTRLTVV.